This entry features one TCR beta chain sequence. The antigen remains undetermined. Germline lookup yields CDR1 SGHVS and CDR2 FNYEAQ. CDR3 length: 14 residues. Trimming removed 1 base from V and 0 bases from J, with 6 bases in between. The data were taken from a study of beta chain features in type 1 diabetes. Every bit of the isolated RNA underwent reverse transcription, so sequencing read expressed TCRB transcripts. An average near 3.57 million reads came from naive, central memory and regulatory T cell samples. Sequencing was performed with immunoSEQ multiplex PCR; in TCRdb, only in-frame clones are kept and a portion is missing. The data contain tens of thousands of clones, roughly 49% of them singletons. Points from the study as a whole: Patients with Type 1 diabetes showed moderately but significantly shorter TCRB CDR3s in all four CD4+ subsets. Type 1 diabetes patients had VDJ junctions that carried fewer insertions and more deletions.

V and J are TRBV7-6 and TRBJ2-5; D is undetermined. The source material was central memory CD4+ T cells from blood. The receptor was isolated from a man aged 30 to 45 with type 1 diabetes. CDR3 bases: TGTGCCAGCAGCTTAGTGCGCAACCAAGAGACCCAGTACTTC. Amino acid sequence: CASSLVRNQETQYF.